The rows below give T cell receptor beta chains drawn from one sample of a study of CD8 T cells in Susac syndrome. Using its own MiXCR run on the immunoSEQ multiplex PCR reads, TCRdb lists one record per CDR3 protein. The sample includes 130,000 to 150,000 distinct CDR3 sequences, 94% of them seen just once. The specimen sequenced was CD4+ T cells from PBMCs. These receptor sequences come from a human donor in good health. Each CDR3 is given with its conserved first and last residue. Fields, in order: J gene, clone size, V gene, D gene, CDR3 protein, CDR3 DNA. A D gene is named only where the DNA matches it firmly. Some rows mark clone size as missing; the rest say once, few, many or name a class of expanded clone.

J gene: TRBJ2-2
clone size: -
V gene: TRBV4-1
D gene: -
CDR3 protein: CASSQNPGQRAGELFF
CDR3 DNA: TGCGCCAGCAGCCAGAATCCCGGCCAGAGGGCCGGGGAGCTGTTTTTT

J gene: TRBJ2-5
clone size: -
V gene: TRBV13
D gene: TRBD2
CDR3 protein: CASSLGLAGIKETQYF
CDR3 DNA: TGTGCCAGCAGCCTAGGACTAGCGGGGATTAAAGAGACCCAGTACTTC

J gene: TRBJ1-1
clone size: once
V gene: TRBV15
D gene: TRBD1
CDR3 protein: CATRPDRENTEAFF
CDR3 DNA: TGTGCCACCAGACCAGACAGGGAGAACACTGAAGCTTTCTTT

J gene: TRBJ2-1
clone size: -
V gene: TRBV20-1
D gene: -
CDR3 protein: CSARDFQEGHWGGEQFF
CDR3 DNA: TGCAGTGCTAGAGACTTCCAAGAGGGACATTGGGGCGGAGAGCAGTTCTTC

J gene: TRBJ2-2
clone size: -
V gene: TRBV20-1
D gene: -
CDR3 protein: CSAPAGTANTGELFF
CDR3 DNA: TGCAGTGCTCCTGCCGGGACTGCGAACACCGGGGAGCTGTTTTTT

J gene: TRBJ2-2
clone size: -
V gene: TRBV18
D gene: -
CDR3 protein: CASSPNGPSNTGELFF
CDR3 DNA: TGTGCCAGCTCACCAAACGGACCTTCGAACACCGGGGAGCTGTTTTTT

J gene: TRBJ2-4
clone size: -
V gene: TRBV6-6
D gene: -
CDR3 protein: CASSYSHATIQYF
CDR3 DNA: TGTGCCAGCAGTTACTCCCATGCAACTATTCAGTACTTC

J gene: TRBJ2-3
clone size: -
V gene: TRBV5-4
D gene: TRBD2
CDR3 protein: CASSRGGRTDTQYF
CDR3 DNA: TGTGCCAGCAGCCGGGGGGGACGAACAGATACGCAGTATTTT

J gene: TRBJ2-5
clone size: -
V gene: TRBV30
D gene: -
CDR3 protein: CAWSVKDPRETQYF
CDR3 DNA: TGTGCCTGGAGTGTCAAAGACCCCAGGGAGACCCAGTACTTC

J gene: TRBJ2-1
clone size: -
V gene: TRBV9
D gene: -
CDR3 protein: CASSVGSRGSEQFF
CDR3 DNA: TGTGCCAGCAGCGTAGGGTCGAGGGGAAGTGAGCAGTTCTTC

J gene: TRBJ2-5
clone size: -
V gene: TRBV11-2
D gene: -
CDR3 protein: CASSSMTGRETQYF
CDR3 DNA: TGTGCCAGCAGCTCTATGACGGGTCGGGAGACCCAGTACTTC